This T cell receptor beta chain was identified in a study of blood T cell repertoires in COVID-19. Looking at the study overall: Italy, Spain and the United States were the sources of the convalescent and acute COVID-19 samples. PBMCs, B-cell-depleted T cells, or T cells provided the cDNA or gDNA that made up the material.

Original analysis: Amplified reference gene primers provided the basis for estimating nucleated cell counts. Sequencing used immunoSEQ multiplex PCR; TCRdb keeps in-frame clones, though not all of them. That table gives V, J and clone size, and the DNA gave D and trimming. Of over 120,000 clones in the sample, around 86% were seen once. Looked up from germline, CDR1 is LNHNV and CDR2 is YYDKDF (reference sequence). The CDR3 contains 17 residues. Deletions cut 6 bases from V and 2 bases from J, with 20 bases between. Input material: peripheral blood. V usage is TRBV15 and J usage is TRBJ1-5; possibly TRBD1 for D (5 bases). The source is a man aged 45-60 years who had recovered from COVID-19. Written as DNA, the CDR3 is TGTGCCACCAGTAGGGGTGCACTGAGAGGCGGCAATCAGCCCCAGCATTTT. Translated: CATSRGALRGGNQPQHF.